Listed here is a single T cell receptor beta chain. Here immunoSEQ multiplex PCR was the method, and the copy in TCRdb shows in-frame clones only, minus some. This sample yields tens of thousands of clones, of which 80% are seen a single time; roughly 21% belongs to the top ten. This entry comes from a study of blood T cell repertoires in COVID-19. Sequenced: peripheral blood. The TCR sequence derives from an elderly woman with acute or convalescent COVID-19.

For the CDR3, the DNA is TGTGCCAGCAGCTTGGATAGCGGGGGAACCGGGGAGCTGTTTTTT. Amino acids: CASSLDSGGTGELFF. The V gene is TRBV5-4, the J gene TRBJ2-2; 9 positions match TRBD2. Germline V CDR1 and CDR2: SGHNT, YYREEE (reference sequence). V lost 0 bases and J lost 5; bases outside the gene matches: 2. This CDR3 is 15 amino acids long.